The present T cell receptor (beta chain) was sequenced within a study of blood T cell repertoires in COVID-19. At the level of the study: The samples span acute and convalescent COVID-19 from the United States, Italy and Spain.

The V gene's germline CDR1 is MNHEY and CDR2 SVGAGI. The germline V and J ends were trimmed by 2 bases and 0 bases, with 10 bases remaining between them. The CDR3 has 15 amino acids. The protocol was immunoSEQ multiplex PCR, while the TCRdb copy is restricted to in-frame clones and leaves out a portion. The table lists 50,000 to 65,000 clones, around nine tenths of them singletons. The receptor was isolated from a man aged 65 to 85 with acute or convalescent COVID-19. The V call is TRBV6-5, the J call TRBJ1-1, with a possible D match to TRBD1 (5 bases). Sequences were obtained from peripheral blood. CDR3 coding DNA: TGTGCCAGCAGTTACCAGGGATACCTGAACACTGAAGCTTTCTTT. The encoded protein is CASSYQGYLNTEAFF.